This is a list of T cell receptor beta chains from one sample in a study of vaccination effects on CD4 cells after COVID-19. For these receptors, no antigen is known. Profiling relied on immunoSEQ multiplex PCR, and the TCRdb table lists in-frame clones only, not all of them. The sample includes 17,000 or so clones, about 70% of them seen just once. This material consisted of CD4+ T cells from PBMCs cultured with SARS-CoV-2 spike peptides, taken after COVID-19 vaccination. The receptors originated from a human donor who had a prior SARS-CoV-2 infection. Each CDR3 is given with its conserved first and last residue. The D gene is left open where the match is weak.

j_gene: TRBJ1-2
d_gene: TRBD1
v_gene: TRBV5-4
CDR3aa: CASSLTGDYGYTF

j_gene: TRBJ1-5
d_gene: .
v_gene: TRBV21-1
CDR3aa: CASSNVRTENQPQHF

j_gene: TRBJ2-3
d_gene: .
v_gene: TRBV20-1
CDR3aa: CSAPVGGTQYF

j_gene: TRBJ1-2
d_gene: .
v_gene: TRBV19
CDR3aa: CASTTDPPFYGYTF

j_gene: TRBJ2-7
d_gene: TRBD1
v_gene: TRBV27
CDR3aa: CASRYRGYYEQYF

j_gene: TRBJ2-7
d_gene: .
v_gene: TRBV3-1/TRBV3-2
CDR3aa: CASSRTGSAEQYF

j_gene: TRBJ2-1
d_gene: .
v_gene: TRBV4-2
CDR3aa: CASSQELTKEQFF

j_gene: TRBJ2-7
d_gene: TRBD2
v_gene: TRBV6-5
CDR3aa: CASRVGGGYEQYF

j_gene: TRBJ2-7
d_gene: .
v_gene: TRBV10-3
CDR3aa: CAKQPGKWRYEQYF

j_gene: TRBJ1-2
d_gene: TRBD1
v_gene: TRBV4-3
CDR3aa: CASSQSPGTGTTYGYTF

j_gene: TRBJ2-6
d_gene: TRBD1
v_gene: TRBV10-3
CDR3aa: CAISESQGTGAGANVLTF

j_gene: TRBJ1-2
d_gene: TRBD1
v_gene: TRBV5-4
CDR3aa: CASREQGLDGYTF

j_gene: TRBJ1-3
d_gene: TRBD1
v_gene: TRBV5-1
CDR3aa: CASSETGVPGNTIYF

j_gene: TRBJ1-5
d_gene: .
v_gene: TRBV6-5
CDR3aa: CASSYDGTTNQPQHF

j_gene: TRBJ2-3
d_gene: .
v_gene: TRBV11-3
CDR3aa: CASSLMYSDTQYF

j_gene: TRBJ2-7
d_gene: TRBD2
v_gene: TRBV7-2
CDR3aa: CASSPRAGDIYEQYF

j_gene: TRBJ1-2
d_gene: TRBD1
v_gene: TRBV27
CDR3aa: CASRGLQGRRGVLYGYTF